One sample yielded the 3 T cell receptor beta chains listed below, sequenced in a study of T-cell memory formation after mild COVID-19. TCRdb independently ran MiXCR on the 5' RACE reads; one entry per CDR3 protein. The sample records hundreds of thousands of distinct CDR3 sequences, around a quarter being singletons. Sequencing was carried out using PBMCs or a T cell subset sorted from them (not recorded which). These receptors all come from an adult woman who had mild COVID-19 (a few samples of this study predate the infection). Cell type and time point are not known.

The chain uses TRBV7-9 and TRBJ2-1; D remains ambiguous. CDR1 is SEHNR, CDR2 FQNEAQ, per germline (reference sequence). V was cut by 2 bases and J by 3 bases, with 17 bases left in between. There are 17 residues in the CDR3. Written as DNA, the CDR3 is TGTGCCAGCAGCTTATTTTCGACTGTCTCTTTCTACAATGAGCAGTTCTTC. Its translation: CASSLFSTVSFYNEQFF. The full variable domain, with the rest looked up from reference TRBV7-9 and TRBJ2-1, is DTGVSQNPRHKITKRGQNVTFRCDPISEHNRLYWYRQTLGQGPEFLTYFQNEAQLEKSRLLSDRFSAERPKGSFSTLEIQRTEQGDSAMYLCASSLFSTVSFYNEQFFGPGTRLTVL.

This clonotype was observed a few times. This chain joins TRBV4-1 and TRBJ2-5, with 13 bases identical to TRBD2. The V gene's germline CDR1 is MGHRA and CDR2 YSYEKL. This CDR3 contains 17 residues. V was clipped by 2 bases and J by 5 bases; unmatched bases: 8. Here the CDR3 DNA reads TGCGCCAGCAGCCAACGGACTAGCGGGGGCTACGGGGAGACCCAGTACTTC. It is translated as CASSQRTSGGYGETQYF.

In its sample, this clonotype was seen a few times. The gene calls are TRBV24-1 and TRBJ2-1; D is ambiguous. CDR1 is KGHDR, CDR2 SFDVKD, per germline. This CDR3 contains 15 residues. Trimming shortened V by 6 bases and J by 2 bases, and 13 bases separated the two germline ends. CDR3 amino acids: CATSPRNPTYNEQFF. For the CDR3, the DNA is TGTGCCACCAGTCCTAGAAACCCTACCTACAATGAGCAGTTCTTC.